The source of this TCR beta chain is a study of T cells in Graves' hyperthyroidism and ophthalmopathy. This CDR3 spans 15 amino acids. J gave up 4 bases and V 6 bases, and 7 bases lay outside the gene matches. Looked up from germline, CDR1 is MGHDK and CDR2 is SYGVNS. Whole-study findings and limits: Most thyroid clonotypes with frequency above 0.001 were detected in blood.

Lactation, pregnancy, other autoimmune disease or uncontrolled infection excluded patients. On the basis of clinical symptoms, serum thyroxine and TRAb, thyroid ultrasound and orbital computed tomography, diagnoses were made. Around 10 ml fresh peripheral blood yielded the PBMCs. Of note for this clonotype: Its matching antigen is unknown.

RNA transcripts gave rise to amplified TCR beta CDR3 regions. The HTBI primer set drove a first-round RT-PCR of the TCR CDR3. TCRdb ran MiXCR on the multiplex PCR reads and lists one entry per CDR3 protein. Of 600,000 or so distinct CDR3 sequences listed, more than 12% are singletons. Sequencing input: blood. The sequence was collected from a woman aged 45-60 years with Graves' ophthalmopathy. This chain joins TRBV25-1 and TRBJ2-1, with 9 bases aligning to TRBD2. The CDR3 nucleotides read TGTGCCAGCAGGGCGCCGGGACTAGCTTACAATGAGCAGTTCTTC. Its translation: CASRAPGLAYNEQFF. Based on the CDR3 plus reference TRBV25-1 and TRBJ2-1, the full variable domain is EADIYQTPRYLVIGTGKKITLECSQTMGHDKMYWYQQDPGMELHLIHYSYGVNSTEKGDLSSESTVSRIRTEHFPLTLESARPSHTSQYLCASRAPGLAYNEQFFGPGTRLTVL.